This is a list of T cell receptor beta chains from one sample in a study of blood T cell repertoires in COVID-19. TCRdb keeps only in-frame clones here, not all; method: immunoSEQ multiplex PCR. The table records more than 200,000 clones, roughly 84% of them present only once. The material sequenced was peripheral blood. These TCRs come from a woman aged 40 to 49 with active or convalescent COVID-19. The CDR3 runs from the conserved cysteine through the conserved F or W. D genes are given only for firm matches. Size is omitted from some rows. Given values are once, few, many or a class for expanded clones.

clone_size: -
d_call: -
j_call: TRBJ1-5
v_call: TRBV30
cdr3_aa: CAWSHTGLSNQPQHF
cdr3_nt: TGTGCCTGGAGTCATACAGGGTTGAGCAATCAGCCCCAGCATTTT

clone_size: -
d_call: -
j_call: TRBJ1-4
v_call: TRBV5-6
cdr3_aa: CASSNRDTFLGLFF
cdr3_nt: TGTGCCAGCAGTAACCGGGACACCTTTTTGGGACTGTTTTTT

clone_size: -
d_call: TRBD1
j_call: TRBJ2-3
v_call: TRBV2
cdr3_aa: CASVLGQFTDTQYF
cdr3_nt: TGTGCCAGCGTTTTGGGACAGTTCACAGATACGCAGTATTTT

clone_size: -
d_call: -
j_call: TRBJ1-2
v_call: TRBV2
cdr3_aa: CASSEEALLYGYTF
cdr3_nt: TGTGCCAGCAGTGAGGAGGCACTCCTCTATGGCTACACCTTC

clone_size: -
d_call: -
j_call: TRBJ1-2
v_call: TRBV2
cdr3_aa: CASGGDPRVGYTF
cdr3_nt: TGTGCCAGCGGGGGGGACCCCCGAGTTGGCTACACCTTC

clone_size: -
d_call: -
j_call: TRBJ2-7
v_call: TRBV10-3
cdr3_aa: CAIMSGWMDYEQYF
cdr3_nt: TGTGCCATCATGTCCGGGTGGATGGACTACGAGCAGTACTTC

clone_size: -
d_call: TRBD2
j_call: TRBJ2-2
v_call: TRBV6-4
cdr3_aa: CASNQLAGEAGELFF
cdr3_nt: TGTGCCAGCAATCAACTAGCGGGGGAGGCCGGGGAGCTGTTTTTT

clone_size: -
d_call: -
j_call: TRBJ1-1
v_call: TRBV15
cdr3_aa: CATSRSTGNTEAFF
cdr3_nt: TGTGCCACCAGCCGATCGACAGGGAACACTGAAGCTTTCTTT

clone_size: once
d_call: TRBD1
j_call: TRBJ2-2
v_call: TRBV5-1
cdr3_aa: CASSLGRLQGASNTGELFF
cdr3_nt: TGCGCCAGCAGCTTGGGACGGTTACAGGGGGCGTCGAACACCGGGGAGCTGTTTTTT

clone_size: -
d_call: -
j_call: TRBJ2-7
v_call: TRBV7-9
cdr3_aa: CASSLAKYEQYF
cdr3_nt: TGTGCCAGCAGCTTAGCTAAATACGAGCAGTACTTC

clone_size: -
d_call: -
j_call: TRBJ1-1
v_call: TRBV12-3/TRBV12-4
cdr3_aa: CASSFYSGAEAFF
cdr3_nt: TGTGCCAGCAGTTTTTATTCGGGGGCTGAAGCTTTCTTT

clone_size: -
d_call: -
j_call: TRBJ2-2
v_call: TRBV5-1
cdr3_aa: CASSFVGGPGELFF
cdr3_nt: TGCGCCAGCAGCTTTGTAGGAGGTCCCGGGGAGCTGTTTTTT

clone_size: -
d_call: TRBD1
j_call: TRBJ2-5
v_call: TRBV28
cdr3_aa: CASKPGQGYQETQYF
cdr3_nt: TGTGCCAGCAAACCGGGACAGGGTTACCAAGAGACCCAGTACTTC

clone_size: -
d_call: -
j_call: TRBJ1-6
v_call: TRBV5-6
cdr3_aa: CASSSSIGSSYNSPLHF
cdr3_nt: TGTGCCAGCAGTTCGTCTATCGGGAGCTCCTATAATTCACCCCTCCACTTT

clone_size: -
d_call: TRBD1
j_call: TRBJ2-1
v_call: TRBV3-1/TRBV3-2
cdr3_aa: CASSHPGQGVVGTYNEQFF
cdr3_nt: TGTGCCAGCAGCCACCCGGGACAGGGGGTAGTGGGGACCTACAATGAGCAGTTCTTC

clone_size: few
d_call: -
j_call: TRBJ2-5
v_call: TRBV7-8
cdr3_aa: CASRTDSQETQYF
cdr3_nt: TGTGCCAGCAGAACGGACAGCCAAGAGACCCAGTACTTC

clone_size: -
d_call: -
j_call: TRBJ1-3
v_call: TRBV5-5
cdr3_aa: CASSWERLLTSGNTIYF
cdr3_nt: TGTGCCAGCAGCTGGGAGAGGCTTTTAACCTCTGGAAACACCATATATTTT

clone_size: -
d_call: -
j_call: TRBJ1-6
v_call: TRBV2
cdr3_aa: CASSEDLGSSYNSPLHF
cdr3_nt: TGTGCCAGCAGTGAAGATCTGGGGAGCTCCTATAATTCACCCCTCCACTTT

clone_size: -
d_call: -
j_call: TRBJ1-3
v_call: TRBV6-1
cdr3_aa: CASSGQTFSGNTIYF
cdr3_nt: TGTGCCAGCAGTGGACAGACTTTCTCTGGAAACACCATATATTTT

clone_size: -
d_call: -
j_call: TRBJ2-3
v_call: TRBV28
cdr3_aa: CASSRDTSTDTQYF
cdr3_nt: TGTGCCAGCAGTCGGGACACTAGCACAGATACGCAGTATTTT

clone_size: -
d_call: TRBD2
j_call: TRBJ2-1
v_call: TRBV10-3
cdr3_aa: CAIMASGGSYNEQFF
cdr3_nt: TGTGCCATCATGGCTAGCGGGGGCTCCTACAATGAGCAGTTCTTC

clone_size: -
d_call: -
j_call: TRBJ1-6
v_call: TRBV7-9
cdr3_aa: CASSSPNTGDSPLHF
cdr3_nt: TGTGCCAGCAGCTCCCCAAACACAGGAGATTCACCCCTCCACTTT

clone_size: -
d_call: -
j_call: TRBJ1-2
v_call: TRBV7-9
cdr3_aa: CASSSTGTRDGYTF
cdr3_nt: TGTGCCAGCAGCTCTACCGGGACAAGGGATGGCTACACCTTC

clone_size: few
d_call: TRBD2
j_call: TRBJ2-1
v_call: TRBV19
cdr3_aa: CASSTSGGDEQFF
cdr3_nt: TGTGCCAGTAGTACTAGCGGGGGAGATGAGCAGTTCTTC

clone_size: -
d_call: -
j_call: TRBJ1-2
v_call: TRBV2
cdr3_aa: CASSPTAGYGYTF
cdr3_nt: TGTGCCAGCAGTCCGACAGCCGGCTATGGCTACACCTTC

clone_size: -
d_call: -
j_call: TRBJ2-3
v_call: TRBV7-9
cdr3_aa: CASSSDTGRHTQYF
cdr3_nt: TGTGCCAGCAGTTCTGACACTGGCAGACATACGCAGTATTTT

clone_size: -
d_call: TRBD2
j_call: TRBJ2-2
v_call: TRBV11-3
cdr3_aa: CASSQDRGGRSGELFF
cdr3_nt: TGTGCCAGCAGCCAGGACCGGGGGGGAAGATCCGGGGAGCTGTTTTTT

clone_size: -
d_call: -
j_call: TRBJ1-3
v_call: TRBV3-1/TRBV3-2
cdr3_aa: CASNSGESGNTIYF
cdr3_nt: TGTGCCAGCAACTCAGGGGAGTCTGGAAACACCATATATTTT

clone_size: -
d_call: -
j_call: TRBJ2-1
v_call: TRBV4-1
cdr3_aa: CASSQDPIYNEQFF
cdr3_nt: TGCGCCAGCAGCCAAGACCCCATCTACAATGAGCAGTTCTTC

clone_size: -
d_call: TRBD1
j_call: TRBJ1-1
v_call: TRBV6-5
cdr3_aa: CASSRTGQNTEAFF
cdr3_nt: TGTGCCAGCAGTCGGACAGGACAAAACACTGAAGCTTTCTTT

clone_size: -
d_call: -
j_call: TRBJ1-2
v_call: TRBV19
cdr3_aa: CASTKVGGYGYTF
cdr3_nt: TGTGCCAGTACGAAAGTCGGGGGGTATGGCTACACCTTC

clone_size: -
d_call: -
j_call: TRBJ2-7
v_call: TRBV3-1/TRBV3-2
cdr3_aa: CASSQEAGPSYEQYF
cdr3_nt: TGTGCCAGCAGCCAAGAGGCGGGCCCCTCCTACGAGCAGTACTTC

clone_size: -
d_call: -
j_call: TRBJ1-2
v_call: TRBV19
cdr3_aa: CASSPTGSGGYTF
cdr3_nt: TGTGCCAGTAGTCCGACAGGTTCGGGGGGCTACACCTTC

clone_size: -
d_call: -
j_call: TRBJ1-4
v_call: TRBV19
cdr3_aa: CASRGGSDEKLFF
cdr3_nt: TGTGCCAGTCGGGGGGGCAGCGATGAAAAACTGTTTTTT

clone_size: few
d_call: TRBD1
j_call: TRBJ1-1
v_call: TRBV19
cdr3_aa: CASSIVAGGLTEAFF
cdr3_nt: TGTGCCAGTAGTATCGTCGCAGGGGGACTCACTGAAGCTTTCTTT

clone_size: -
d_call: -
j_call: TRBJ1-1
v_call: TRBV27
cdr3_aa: CASSLKLGGTMNTEAFF
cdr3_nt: TGTGCCAGCAGTTTAAAGTTGGGGGGGACCATGAACACTGAAGCTTTCTTT

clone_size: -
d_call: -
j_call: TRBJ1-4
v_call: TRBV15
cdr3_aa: CATSGLQGLNEKLFF
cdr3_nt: TGTGCCACCAGCGGACTCCAGGGGCTAAATGAAAAACTGTTTTTT

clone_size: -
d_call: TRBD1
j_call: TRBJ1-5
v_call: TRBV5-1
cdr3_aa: CASSTTGDQPQHF
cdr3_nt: TGCGCCAGCAGCACGACAGGGGACCAGCCCCAGCATTTT

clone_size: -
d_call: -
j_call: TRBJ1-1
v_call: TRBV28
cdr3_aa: CASSLQGTNTEAFF
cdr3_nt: TGTGCCAGCAGTTTGCAGGGAACGAACACTGAAGCTTTCTTT

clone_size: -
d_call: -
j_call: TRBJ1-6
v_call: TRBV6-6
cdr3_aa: CASNSAGYNSPLHF
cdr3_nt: TGTGCCAGCAACTCCGCGGGTTATAATTCACCCCTCCACTTT

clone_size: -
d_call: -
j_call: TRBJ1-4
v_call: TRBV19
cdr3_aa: CASKMGRWEPNEKLFF
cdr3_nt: TGTGCCAGTAAGATGGGCAGATGGGAGCCTAATGAAAAACTGTTTTTT

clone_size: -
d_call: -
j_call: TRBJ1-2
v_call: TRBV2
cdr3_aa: CASSGGSSYSYGYTF
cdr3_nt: TGTGCCAGCAGTGGAGGGAGCTCATATAGCTATGGCTACACCTTC

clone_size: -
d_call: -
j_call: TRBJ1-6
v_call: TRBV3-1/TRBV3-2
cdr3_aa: CASSQVTGNSPLHF
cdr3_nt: TGTGCCAGCAGCCAAGTCACGGGAAATTCACCCCTCCACTTT

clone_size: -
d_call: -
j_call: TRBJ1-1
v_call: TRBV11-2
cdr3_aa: CASSFRKNTEAFF
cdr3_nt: TGTGCCAGCAGCTTTAGAAAGAACACTGAAGCTTTCTTT

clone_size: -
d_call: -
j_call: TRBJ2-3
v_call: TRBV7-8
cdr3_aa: CASSSGQRAGSTQYF
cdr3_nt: TGTGCCAGCAGCTCGGGACAGCGGGCAGGTAGTACGCAGTATTTT

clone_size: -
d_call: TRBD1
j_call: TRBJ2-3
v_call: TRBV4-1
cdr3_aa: CASSQATGTGGLDTQYF
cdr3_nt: TGCGCCAGCAGCCAAGCGACCGGGACAGGGGGACTAGATACGCAGTATTTT

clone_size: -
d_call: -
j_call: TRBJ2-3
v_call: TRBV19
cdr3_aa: CASRGPLTDTQYF
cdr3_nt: TGTGCCAGTAGGGGGCCCCTCACAGATACGCAGTATTTT

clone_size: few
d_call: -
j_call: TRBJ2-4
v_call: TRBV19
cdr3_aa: CASRGTGEHIQYF
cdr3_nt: TGTGCCAGTAGAGGGACGGGAGAGCACATTCAGTACTTC

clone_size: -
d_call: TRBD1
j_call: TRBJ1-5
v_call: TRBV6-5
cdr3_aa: CASNRQGIEPQHF
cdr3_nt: TGTGCCAGCAACCGACAGGGGATTGAGCCCCAGCATTTT

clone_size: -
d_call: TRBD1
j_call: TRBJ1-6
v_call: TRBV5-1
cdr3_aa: CASSFSGGGNSPLHF
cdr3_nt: TGCGCCAGCAGCTTTTCAGGGGGAGGTAATTCACCCCTCCACTTT

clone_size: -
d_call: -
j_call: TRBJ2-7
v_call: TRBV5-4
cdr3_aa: CASSKGGQISSYEQYF
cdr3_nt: TGTGCCAGCAGCAAGGGGGGACAGATCAGCTCCTACGAGCAGTACTTC

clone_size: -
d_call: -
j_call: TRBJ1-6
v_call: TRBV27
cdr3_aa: CASRTRGGGNSPLHF
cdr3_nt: TGTGCCAGCAGGACTCGGGGTGGAGGTAATTCACCCCTCCACTTT

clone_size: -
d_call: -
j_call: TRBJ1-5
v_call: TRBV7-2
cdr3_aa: CASSLRGNQPQHF
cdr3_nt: TGTGCCAGCAGCTTACGAGGCAATCAGCCCCAGCATTTT

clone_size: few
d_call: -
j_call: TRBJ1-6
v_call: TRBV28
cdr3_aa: CASGAALGNSPLHF
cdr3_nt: TGTGCCAGCGGGGCGGCCTTGGGGAATTCACCCCTCCACTTT

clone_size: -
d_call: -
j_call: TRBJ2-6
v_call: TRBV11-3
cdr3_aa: CASSLEGSSGANVLTF
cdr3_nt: TGTGCCAGCAGCTTAGAGGGCAGCTCTGGGGCCAACGTCCTGACTTTC

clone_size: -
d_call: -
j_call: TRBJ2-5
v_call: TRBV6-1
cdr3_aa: CASSEAQTLYQETQYF
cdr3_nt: TGTGCCAGCAGTGAAGCGCAGACACTGTACCAAGAGACCCAGTACTTC

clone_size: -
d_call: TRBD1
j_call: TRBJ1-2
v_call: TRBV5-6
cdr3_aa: CASSLSRDRVWYGYTF
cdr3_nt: TGTGCCAGCAGCTTGTCCCGGGACAGGGTCTGGTATGGCTACACCTTC

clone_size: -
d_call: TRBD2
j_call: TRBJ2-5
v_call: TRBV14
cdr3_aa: CASSLRGYQETQYF
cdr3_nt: TGTGCCAGCAGCCTGCGGGGGTACCAAGAGACCCAGTACTTC

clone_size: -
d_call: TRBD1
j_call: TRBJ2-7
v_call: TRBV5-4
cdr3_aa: CASSLGTGESYEQYF
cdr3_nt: TGTGCCAGCAGCTTGGGGACAGGTGAATCCTACGAGCAGTACTTC

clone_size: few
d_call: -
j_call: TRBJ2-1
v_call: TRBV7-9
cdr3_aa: CASSLGSREQFF
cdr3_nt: TGTGCCAGCAGCCTAGGGAGTCGTGAGCAGTTCTTC